Detailed here is one TCR beta chain. Authors' processing steps: For nucleated cells, counts were estimated from reference gene primer amplification. TCRdb's copy holds only in-frame clones and misses some; the assay was immunoSEQ multiplex PCR. The DNA was the basis for D and trimming; V, J and clone size are from that table. The table shows about 180,000 clones, with about four fifths occurring only once. This entry belongs to a study of blood T cell repertoires in COVID-19. About the study: Researchers got acute and convalescent COVID-19 samples from the United States, Italy and Spain. Nucleic acid was either cDNA or gDNA, and it came from T cells, B-cell-depleted T cells, or PBMCs.

Seattle participants joined during active infection and were tracked over time. V trimming: 1 base; J trimming: 4 bases; junction bases outside the gene matches: 0. Germline lookup yields CDR1 SSHAT and CDR2 FNYEAQ (reference sequence). The CDR3 is made up of 13 amino acids. Sequencing used peripheral blood. V gene TRBV7-7 combines with J gene TRBJ1-1; TRBD1 matches at 7 bases. The receptor's source is a woman aged 65 to 85 with COVID-19, enrolled during active disease. The CDR3 here is CASSLDRGTEAFF. In DNA form, the CDR3 reads TGTGCCAGCAGCTTAGACAGGGGCACTGAAGCTTTCTTT.